This entry concerns a single TCR beta chain. The V gene lost 5 bases and the J gene lost 1 base, with 8 bases spanning the gap. Looked up from germline, CDR1 is KGHSH and CDR2 is LQKENI. The CDR3 length is 13 residues. This sample is drawn from a study of T cells in Graves' hyperthyroidism and ophthalmopathy. RNA transcripts provided the source from which TCR beta CDR3 regions were amplified. Researchers ran a first-round RT-PCR on the TCR CDR3 using the HTBI primer set. TCRdb processed the multiplex PCR reads anew with MiXCR; each CDR3 protein has one entry. Here the sample spans about 460,000 distinct CDR3 sequences, about 22% being singletons.

This TCR came from a woman in her sixties or seventies with Graves' ophthalmopathy. The chain carries TRBV18 and TRBJ2-5; D call uncertain. Sequenced input: blood. This CDR3 reads CASSNRLQETQYF. Written as DNA, the CDR3 is TGTGCCAGCTCAAACAGACTCCAAGAGACCCAGTACTTC. Variable domain in full (rest from reference TRBV18 and TRBJ2-5): NAGVMQNPRHLVRRRGQEARLRCSPMKGHSHVYWYRQLPEEGLKFMVYLQKENIIDESGMPKERFSAEFPKEGPSILRIQQVVRGDSAAYFCASSNRLQETQYFGPGTRLLVL.